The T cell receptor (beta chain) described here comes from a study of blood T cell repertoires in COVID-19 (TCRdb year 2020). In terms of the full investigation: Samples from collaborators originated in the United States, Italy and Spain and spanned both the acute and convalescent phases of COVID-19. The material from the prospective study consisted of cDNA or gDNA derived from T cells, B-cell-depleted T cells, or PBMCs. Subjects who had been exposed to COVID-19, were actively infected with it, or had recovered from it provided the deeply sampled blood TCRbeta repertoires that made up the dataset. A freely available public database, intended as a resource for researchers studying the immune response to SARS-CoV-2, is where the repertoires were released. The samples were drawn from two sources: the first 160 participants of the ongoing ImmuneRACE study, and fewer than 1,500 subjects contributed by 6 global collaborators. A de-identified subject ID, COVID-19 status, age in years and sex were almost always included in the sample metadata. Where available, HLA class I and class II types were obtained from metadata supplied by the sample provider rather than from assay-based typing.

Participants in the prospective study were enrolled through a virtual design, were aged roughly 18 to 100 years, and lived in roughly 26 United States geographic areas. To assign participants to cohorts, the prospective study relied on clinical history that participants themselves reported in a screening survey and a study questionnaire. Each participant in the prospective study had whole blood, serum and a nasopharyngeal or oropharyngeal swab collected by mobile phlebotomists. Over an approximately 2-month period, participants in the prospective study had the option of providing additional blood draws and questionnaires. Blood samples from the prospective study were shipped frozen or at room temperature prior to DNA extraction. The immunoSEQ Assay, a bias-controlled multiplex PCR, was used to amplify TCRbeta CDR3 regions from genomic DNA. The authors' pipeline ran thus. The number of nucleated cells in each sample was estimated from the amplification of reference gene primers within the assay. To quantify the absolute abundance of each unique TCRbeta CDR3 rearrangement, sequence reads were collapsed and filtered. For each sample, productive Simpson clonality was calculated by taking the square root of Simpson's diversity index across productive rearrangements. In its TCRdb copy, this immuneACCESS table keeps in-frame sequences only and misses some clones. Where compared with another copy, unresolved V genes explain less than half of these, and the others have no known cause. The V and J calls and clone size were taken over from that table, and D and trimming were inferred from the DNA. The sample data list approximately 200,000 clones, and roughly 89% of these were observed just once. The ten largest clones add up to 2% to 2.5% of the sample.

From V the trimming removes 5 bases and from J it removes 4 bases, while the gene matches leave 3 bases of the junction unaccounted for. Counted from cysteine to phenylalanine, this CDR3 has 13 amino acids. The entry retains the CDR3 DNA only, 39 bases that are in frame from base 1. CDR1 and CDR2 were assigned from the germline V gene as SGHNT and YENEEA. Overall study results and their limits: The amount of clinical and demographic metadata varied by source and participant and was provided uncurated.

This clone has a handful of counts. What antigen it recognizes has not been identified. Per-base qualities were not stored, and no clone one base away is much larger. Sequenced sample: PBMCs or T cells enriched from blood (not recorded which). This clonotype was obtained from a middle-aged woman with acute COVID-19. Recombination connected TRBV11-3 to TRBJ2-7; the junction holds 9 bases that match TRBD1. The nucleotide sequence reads TGTGCCAGCAGCGCCGGGACAGGGTACGAGCAGTACTTC. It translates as CASSAGTGYEQYF.